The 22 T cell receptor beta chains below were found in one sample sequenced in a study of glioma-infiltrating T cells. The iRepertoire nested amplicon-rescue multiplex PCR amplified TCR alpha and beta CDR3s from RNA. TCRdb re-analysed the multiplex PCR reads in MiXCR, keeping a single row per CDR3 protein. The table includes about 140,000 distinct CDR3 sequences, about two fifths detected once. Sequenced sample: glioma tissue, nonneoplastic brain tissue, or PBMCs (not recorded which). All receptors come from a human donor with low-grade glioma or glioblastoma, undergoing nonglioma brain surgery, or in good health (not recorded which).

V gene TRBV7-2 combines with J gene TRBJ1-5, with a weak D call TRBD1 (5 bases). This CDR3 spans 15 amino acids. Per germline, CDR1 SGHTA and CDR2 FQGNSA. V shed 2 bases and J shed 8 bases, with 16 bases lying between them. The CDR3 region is CASSLSWRTNKPQHF. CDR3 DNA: TGTGCCAGCAGCTTAAGTTGGAGGACAAATAAGCCCCAGCATTTT.

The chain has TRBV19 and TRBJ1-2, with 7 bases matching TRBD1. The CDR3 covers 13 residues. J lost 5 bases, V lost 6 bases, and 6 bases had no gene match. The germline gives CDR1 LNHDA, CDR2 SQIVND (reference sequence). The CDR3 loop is CASSITGEYGYTF. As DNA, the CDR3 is TGTGCCAGTAGCATAACAGGGGAGTATGGCTACACCTTC. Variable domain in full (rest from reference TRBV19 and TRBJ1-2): DGGITQSPKYLFRKEGQNVTLSCEQNLNHDAMYWYRQDPGQGLRLIYYSQIVNDFQKGDIAEGYSVSREKKESFPLTVTSAQKNPTAFYLCASSITGEYGYTFGSGTRLTVV.

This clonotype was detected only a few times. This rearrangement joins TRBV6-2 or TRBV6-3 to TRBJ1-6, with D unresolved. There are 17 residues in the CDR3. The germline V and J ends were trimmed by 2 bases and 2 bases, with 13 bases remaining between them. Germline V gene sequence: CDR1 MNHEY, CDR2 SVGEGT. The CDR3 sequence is CASSYPKERAYNSPLHF. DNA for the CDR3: TGTGCCAGCAGTTACCCCAAAGAGAGGGCCTATAATTCACCCCTCCACTTT.

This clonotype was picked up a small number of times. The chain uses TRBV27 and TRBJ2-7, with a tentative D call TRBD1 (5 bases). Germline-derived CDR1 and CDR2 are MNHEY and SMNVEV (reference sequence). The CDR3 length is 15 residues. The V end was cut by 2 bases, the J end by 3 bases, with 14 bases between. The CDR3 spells CASSLQGRANYEQYF. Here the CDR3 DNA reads TGTGCCAGCAGTTTACAGGGCAGGGCTAACTACGAGCAGTACTTC.

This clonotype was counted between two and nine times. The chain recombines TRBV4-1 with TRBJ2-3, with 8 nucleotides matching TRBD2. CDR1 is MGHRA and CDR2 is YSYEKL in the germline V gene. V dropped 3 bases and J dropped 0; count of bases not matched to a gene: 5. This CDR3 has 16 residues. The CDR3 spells CASSHAGGDSTDTQYF. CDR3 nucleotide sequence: TGCGCCAGCAGCCATGCCGGGGGGGATAGCACAGATACGCAGTATTTT.

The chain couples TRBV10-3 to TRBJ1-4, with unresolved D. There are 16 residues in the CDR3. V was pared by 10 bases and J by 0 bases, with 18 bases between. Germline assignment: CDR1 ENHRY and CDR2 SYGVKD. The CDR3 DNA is TGTGCCACCGCTCGGTCCCGACTTGCAACTAATGAAAAACTGTTTTTT. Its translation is CATARSRLATNEKLFF.

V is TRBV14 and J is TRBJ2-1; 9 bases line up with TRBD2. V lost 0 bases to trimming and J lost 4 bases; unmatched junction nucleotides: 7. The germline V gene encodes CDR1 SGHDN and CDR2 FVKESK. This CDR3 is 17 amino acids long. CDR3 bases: TGTGCCAGCAGCCAAGAATATGGGACTAGCCATTACAATGAGCAGTTCTTC. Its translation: CASSQEYGTSHYNEQFF.

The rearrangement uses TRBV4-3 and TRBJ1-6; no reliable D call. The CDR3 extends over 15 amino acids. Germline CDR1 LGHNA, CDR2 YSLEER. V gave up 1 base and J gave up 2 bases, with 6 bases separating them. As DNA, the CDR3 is TGCGCCAGCAGCCAAGGGACCACCTATAATTCACCCCTCCACTTT. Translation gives CASSQGTTYNSPLHF.

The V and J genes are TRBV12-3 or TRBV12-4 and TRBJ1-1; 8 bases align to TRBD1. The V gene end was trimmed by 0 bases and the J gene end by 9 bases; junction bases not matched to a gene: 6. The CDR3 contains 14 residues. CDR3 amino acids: CASSLARTGRKAFF. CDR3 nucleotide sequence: TGTGCCAGCAGTTTAGCTCGGACAGGGCGGAAAGCTTTCTTT.

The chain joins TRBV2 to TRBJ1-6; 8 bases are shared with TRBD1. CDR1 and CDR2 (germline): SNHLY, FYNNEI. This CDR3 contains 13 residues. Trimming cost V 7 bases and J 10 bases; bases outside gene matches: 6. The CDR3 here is CASKDRDGSPLHF. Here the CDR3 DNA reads TGTGCCAGCAAGGACAGGGACGGCTCACCCCTCCACTTT.

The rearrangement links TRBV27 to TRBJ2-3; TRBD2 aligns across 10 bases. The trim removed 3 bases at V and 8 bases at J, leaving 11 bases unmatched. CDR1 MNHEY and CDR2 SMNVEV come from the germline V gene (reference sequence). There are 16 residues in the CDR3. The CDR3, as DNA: TGTGCCAGCAGTTTCCGGACTAGCGGAACCACGGGTACGCAGTATTTT. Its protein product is CASSFRTSGTTGTQYF.

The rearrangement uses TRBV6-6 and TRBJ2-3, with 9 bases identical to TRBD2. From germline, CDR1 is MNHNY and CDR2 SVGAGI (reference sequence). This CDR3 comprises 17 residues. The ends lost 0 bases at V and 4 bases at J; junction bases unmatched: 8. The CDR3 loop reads CASSYSTRGRASDTQYF. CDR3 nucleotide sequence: TGTGCCAGCAGTTACTCGACGCGCGGGAGGGCCTCAGATACGCAGTATTTT.

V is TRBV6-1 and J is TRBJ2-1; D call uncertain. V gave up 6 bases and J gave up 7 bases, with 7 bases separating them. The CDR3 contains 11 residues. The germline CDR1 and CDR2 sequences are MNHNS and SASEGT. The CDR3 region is CASSPQNEQFF. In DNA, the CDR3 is TGTGCCAGCAGCCCCCAAAATGAGCAGTTCTTC.

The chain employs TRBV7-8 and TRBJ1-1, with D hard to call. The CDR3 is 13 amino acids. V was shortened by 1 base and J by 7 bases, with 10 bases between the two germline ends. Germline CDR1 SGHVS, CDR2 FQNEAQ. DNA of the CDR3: TGTGCCAGCAGCTTAGTCCCAGGATTTGAAGCTTTCTTT. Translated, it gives CASSLVPGFEAFF.

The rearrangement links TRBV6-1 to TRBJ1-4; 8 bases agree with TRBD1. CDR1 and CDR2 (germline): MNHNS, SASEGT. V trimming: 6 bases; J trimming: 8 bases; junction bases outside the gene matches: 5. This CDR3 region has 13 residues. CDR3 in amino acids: CASRDRVQEKLFF. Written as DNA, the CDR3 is TGTGCCAGCAGGGACAGGGTCCAGGAAAAACTGTTTTTT.

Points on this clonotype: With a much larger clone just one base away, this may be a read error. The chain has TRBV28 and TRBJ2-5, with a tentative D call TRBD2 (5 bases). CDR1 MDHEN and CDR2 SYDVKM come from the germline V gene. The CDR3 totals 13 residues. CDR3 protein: CASSSRPRETKYF. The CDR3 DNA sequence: TGTGCCAGCAGTTCACGACCAAGGGAGACCAAGTACTTC.

The CDR3 spells CASSQDLRQEQTEAFF. CDR3 nucleotides: TGCGCCAGCAGCCAAGATCTGAGGCAGGAGCAAACTGAAGCTTTCTTT. J is TRBJ1-1 and V is TRBV4-1; D remains unclear. The CDR3 contains 16 residues. Germline V gene data show CDR1 as MGHRA and CDR2 as YSYEKL. V was cut by 0 bases and J by 5 bases, with 16 bases left in between.

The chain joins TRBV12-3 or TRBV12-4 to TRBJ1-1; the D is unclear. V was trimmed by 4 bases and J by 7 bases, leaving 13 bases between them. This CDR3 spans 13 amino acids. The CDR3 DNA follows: TGTGCCAGCAGTTCGAAAGCGGGAAATGAAGCTTTCTTT. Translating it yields CASSSKAGNEAFF.

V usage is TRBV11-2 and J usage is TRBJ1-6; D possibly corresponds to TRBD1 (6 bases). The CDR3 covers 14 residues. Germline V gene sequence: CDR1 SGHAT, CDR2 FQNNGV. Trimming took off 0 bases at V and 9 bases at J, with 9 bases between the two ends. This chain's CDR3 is CASSLDSGVSPLHF. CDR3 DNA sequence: TGTGCCAGCAGCTTAGATTCAGGGGTTTCACCCCTCCACTTT. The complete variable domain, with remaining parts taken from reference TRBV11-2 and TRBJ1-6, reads EAGVAQSPRYKIIEKRQSVAFWCNPISGHATLYWYQQILGQGPKLLIQFQNNGVVDDSQLPKDRFSAERLKGVDSTLKIQPAKLEDSAVYLCASSLDSGVSPLHFGNGTRLTVT.

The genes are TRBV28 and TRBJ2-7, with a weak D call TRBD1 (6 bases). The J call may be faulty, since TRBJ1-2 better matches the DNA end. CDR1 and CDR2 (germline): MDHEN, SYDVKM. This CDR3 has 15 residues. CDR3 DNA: TGTGCCAGCAGTTTAGTGCATCCACAGGGATATGGCTACACCTTC. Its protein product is CASSLVHPQGYGYTF.

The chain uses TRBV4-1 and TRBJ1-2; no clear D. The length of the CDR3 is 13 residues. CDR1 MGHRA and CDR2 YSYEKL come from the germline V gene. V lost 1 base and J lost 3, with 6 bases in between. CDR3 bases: TGCGCCAGCAGCCAAGGCTTAGACTATGGCTACACCTTC. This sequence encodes CASSQGLDYGYTF.

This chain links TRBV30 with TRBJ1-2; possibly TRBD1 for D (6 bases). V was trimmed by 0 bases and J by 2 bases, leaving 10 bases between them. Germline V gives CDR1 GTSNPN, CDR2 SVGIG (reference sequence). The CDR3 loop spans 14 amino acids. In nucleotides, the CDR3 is TGTGCCTGGAGTGTCCAGGGGAGCAACTATGGCTACACCTTC. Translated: CAWSVQGSNYGYTF. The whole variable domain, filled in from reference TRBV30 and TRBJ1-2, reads SQTIHQWPATLVQPVGSPLSLECTVEGTSNPNLYWYRQAAGRGLQLLFYSVGIGQISSEVPQNLSASRPQDRQFILSSKKLLLSDSGFYLCAWSVQGSNYGYTFGSGTRLTVV.